This TCR beta chain originates from a study of blood T cell repertoires in COVID-19. Study-level information: Sample material is recorded as cDNA or gDNA derived from T cells, B-cell-depleted T cells, or PBMCs.

Generated by immunoSEQ multiplex PCR, the TCRdb table keeps only in-frame clones and is missing some. The table records around 99,000 clones, about 89% of them present only once. V dropped 2 bases and J dropped 7; count of bases not matched to a gene: 1. CDR3 size: 12 residues. Per the germline V gene, CDR1 is GTSNPN and CDR2 is SVGIG (reference sequence). The rearrangement joins TRBV30 to TRBJ1-1; 10 bases are shared with TRBD1. The TCR comes from a woman in her thirties with acute or convalescent COVID-19. Sequenced sample: peripheral blood. The CDR3 here is CAWSRTGGEAFF. CDR3 DNA sequence: TGTGCCTGGAGTAGGACAGGGGGTGAAGCTTTCTTT.